The next 16 T cell receptor beta chains were all read from a single sample in a study of control samples from healthy donors and cancer patients. Clones were read by immunoSEQ multiplex PCR, and TCRdb kept only the in-frame ones, dropping some. The sample shows some 74,000 clones, about 88% of them seen only once. The specimen sequenced was blood. These receptors were collected from a woman between 50 and 59 years old in good health.

CDR3: CASSLANRVGEKLFF. CDR3 coding DNA: TGTGCCAGCAGCTTGGCCAACAGGGTAGGGGAAAAACTGTTTTTT. The V and J genes are TRBV5-6 and TRBJ1-4, with D tentatively TRBD1 (6 bases). Germline V lookup: CDR1 SGHDT, CDR2 YYEEEE. With 0 bases removed from V and 8 bases from J, the gap between germline ends came to 14 bases. The CDR3 is 15 amino acids.

This chain joins TRBV10-3 and TRBJ1-4; 7 bases fit TRBD1. The trim removed 6 bases at V and 3 bases at J, leaving 7 bases unmatched. Germline loops: CDR1 ENHRY, CDR2 SYGVKD. There are 15 residues in the CDR3. Written as DNA, the CDR3 is TGTGCCATCAGAACCGGGACAGCCTCTAATGAAAAACTGTTTTTT. Translating gives CAIRTGTASNEKLFF.

The chain has TRBV9 and TRBJ1-2; no clear D gene. Trimming took off 3 bases at V and 6 bases at J, with 18 bases between the two ends. Germline CDR1 reads SGDLS; CDR2 reads YYNGEE. The CDR3 has 15 residues. The CDR3 loop is CASSASGAQKDGYTF. The CDR3 DNA sequence: TGTGCCAGCAGCGCGTCGGGAGCTCAAAAGGATGGCTACACCTTC.

J is TRBJ1-2 and V is TRBV2; no clear D. The CDR3 sequence is 13 residues long. From germline, CDR1 is SNHLY and CDR2 FYNNEI. The V end was cut by 2 bases, the J end by 4 bases, with 8 bases between. CDR3 sequence: CASSEMGLYGYTF. Here the CDR3 DNA reads TGTGCCAGCAGTGAAATGGGCCTCTATGGCTACACCTTC.

This chain uses TRBV6-5 with TRBJ1-2; D is undetermined. Trimming pared 11 bases from V and 4 bases from J, leaving 17 bases between. The CDR3 extends over 13 amino acids. Germline V lookup: CDR1 MNHEY, CDR2 SVGAGI. The CDR3 sequence is CAALRWNSYGYTF. The CDR3 DNA is TGTGCCGCCCTAAGATGGAACTCCTATGGCTACACCTTC.

The chain combines TRBV5-1 with TRBJ1-3; D ambiguous. This CDR3 comprises 11 residues. Germline CDR1 SGHRS, CDR2 YFSETQ. V lost 3 bases, J lost 2 bases, and 0 bases lay in between. DNA for the CDR3: TGCGCCAGCAGCTCTGGAAACACCATATATTTT. Amino acids: CASSSGNTIYF.

This rearrangement joins TRBV5-4 to TRBJ1-1; D call uncertain. CDR3 length equals 13 residues. V shed 0 bases and J shed 1 base, with 4 bases lying between them. Germline V gene sequence: CDR1 SGHNT, CDR2 YYREEE (reference sequence). The CDR3 region is CASSLEQNTEAFF. DNA of the CDR3: TGTGCCAGCAGCTTGGAACAGAACACTGAAGCTTTCTTT. The whole variable domain, remainder taken from reference TRBV5-4 and TRBJ1-1, is ETGVTQSPTHLIKTRGQQVTLRCSSQSGHNTVSWYQQALGQGPQFIFQYYREEENGRGNFPPRFSGLQFPNYSSELNVNALELDDSALYLCASSLEQNTEAFFGQGTRLTVV.

As to this clone: The same CDR3 can be traced to other DNA sequences in this sample. The chain recombines TRBV5-1 with TRBJ1-6, with D tentatively TRBD1 (5 bases). V was pared by 0 bases and J by 6 bases, with 10 bases between. Germline CDR1 reads SGHRS; CDR2 reads YFSETQ. The CDR3 spans 15 residues. CDR3 protein: CASSLGGGGNSPLHF. The CDR3 bases are TGCGCCAGCAGCTTGGGGGGGGGTGGTAATTCACCCCTCCACTTT.

This chain joins TRBV4-1 and TRBJ2-1; D is unclear. The V gene lost 1 base and the J gene lost 2 bases, with 9 bases spanning the gap. Germline values: CDR1 MGHRA, CDR2 YSYEKL. This CDR3 has 15 amino acids. CDR3: CASSQVVSPYNEQFF. DNA of the CDR3: TGCGCCAGCAGCCAAGTAGTCTCACCCTACAATGAGCAGTTCTTC.

The gene calls are TRBV25-1 and TRBJ2-7; D perhaps matches TRBD1 (5 bases). Germline assignment: CDR1 MGHDK and CDR2 SYGVNS. The CDR3 runs 15 residues. V was pared by 3 bases and J by 3 bases, with 15 bases between. The DNA of the CDR3 is TGTGCCAGCAGTGATCCCGCAGGGCAAATCTACGAGCAGTACTTC. It is translated as CASSDPAGQIYEQYF.

The chain recombines TRBV2 with TRBJ2-7; D possibly matches TRBD1 or TRBD2 (6 bases each). This CDR3 has 14 residues. V shed 7 bases and J shed 4 bases, with 17 bases lying between them. The germline CDR1 and CDR2 sequences are SNHLY and FYNNEI. The DNA of the CDR3 is TGTGCCAGCATCCGGGAACAGGGAGGTTACGAGCAGTACTTC. Protein sequence: CASIREQGGYEQYF.

CDR3 coding DNA: TGTGCCAGCAGTGACACAGCTTACAATGAGCAGTTCTTC. Residues: CASSDTAYNEQFF. This chain joins TRBV6-1 and TRBJ2-1; D is unclear. The V gene lost 3 bases and the J gene lost 4 bases, with 7 bases spanning the gap. The CDR3 extends over 13 amino acids. CDR1 MNHNS and CDR2 SASEGT come from the germline V gene.

In this sample, this clone turned up a few times. V gene TRBV3-1 (or the pseudogene TRBV3-2) combines with J gene TRBJ2-3, with 9 nucleotides matching TRBD2. V shed 4 bases and J 7 bases; nucleotides not matched to a gene: 12. Germline V gene lookup returns CDR1 LGHDT and CDR2 YNNKEL (reference sequence). There are 16 residues in the CDR3. The CDR3 coding sequence is TGTGCCAGCAGCCTAGCGGGGGCCCAAATCCATTATACGCAGTATTTT. Its protein product is CASSLAGAQIHYTQYF.

This clone occurred once. J is TRBJ1-2 and V is TRBV2, with D possibly being TRBD1 (6 bases). From germline, CDR1 is SNHLY and CDR2 FYNNEI. Trimming left V 3 bases short and J 5 bases short, with 10 bases between. This CDR3 has 13 residues. CDR3 loop: CASSERTVYGYTF. As DNA, the CDR3 is TGTGCCAGCAGTGAGAGGACAGTGTATGGCTACACCTTC. The complete variable domain, with remaining parts taken from reference TRBV2 and TRBJ1-2, reads EPEVTQTPSHQVTQMGQEVILRCVPISNHLYFYWYRQILGQKVEFLVSFYNNEISEKSEIFDDQFSVERPDGSNFTLKIRSTKLEDSAMYFCASSERTVYGYTFGSGTRLTVV.

The chain is built from TRBV12-5 and TRBJ2-3, with unresolved D. Trimming removed 1 base from V and 6 bases from J, with 8 bases in between. Germline V CDR1 and CDR2: LGHNT, FRNRAP. The CDR3 has 13 residues. The DNA for the CDR3 is TGTGCTAGTGGTTTGGCAGGACCCGATACGCAGTATTTT. Protein: CASGLAGPDTQYF.

The rearrangement links TRBV5-1 to TRBJ1-4; D gene ambiguous. The V end was cut by 1 base, the J end by 4 bases, with 11 bases between. The germline V gene has CDR1 SGHRS and CDR2 YFSETQ. The CDR3 spans 15 residues. CDR3 region: CASSLTSELNEKLFF. DNA for the CDR3: TGCGCCAGCAGCTTGACGAGTGAGCTTAATGAAAAACTGTTTTTT.